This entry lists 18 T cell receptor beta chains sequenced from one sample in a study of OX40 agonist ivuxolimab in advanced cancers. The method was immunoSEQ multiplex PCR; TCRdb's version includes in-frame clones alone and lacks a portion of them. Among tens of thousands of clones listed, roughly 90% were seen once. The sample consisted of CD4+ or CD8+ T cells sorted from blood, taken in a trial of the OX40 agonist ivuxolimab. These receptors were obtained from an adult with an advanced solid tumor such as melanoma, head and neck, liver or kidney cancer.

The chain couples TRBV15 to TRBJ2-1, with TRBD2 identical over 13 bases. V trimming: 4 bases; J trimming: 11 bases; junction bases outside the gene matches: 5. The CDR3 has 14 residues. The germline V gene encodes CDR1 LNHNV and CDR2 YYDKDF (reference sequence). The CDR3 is CATSTKTSGRQQFF. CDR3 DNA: TGTGCCACCAGCACCAAGACTAGCGGGAGGCAGCAGTTCTTC.

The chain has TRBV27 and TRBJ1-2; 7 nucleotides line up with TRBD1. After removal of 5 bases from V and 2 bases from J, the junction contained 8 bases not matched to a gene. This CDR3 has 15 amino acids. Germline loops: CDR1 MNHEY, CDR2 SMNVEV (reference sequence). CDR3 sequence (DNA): TGTGCCAGCAGTCGAACACAGGGGACGAACTATGGCTACACCTTC. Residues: CASSRTQGTNYGYTF.

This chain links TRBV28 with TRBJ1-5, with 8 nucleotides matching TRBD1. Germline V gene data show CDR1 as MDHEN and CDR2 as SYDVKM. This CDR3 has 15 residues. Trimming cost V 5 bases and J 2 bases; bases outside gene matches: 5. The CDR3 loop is CASSPMTGGNQPQHF. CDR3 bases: TGTGCCAGCAGTCCAATGACAGGGGGCAATCAGCCCCAGCATTTT.

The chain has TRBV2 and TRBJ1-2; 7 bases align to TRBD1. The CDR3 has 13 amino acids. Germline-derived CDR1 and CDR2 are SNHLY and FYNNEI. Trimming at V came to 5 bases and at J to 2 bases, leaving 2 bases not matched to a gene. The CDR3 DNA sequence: TGTGCCAGCAGTCAGGGACAGAACTATGGCTACACCTTC. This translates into CASSQGQNYGYTF.

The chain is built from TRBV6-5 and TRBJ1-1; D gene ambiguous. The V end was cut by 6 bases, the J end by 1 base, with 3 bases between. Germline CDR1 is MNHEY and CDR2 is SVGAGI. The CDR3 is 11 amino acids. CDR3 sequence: CASRGNTEAFF. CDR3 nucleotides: TGTGCCAGCAGGGGGAACACTGAAGCTTTCTTT.

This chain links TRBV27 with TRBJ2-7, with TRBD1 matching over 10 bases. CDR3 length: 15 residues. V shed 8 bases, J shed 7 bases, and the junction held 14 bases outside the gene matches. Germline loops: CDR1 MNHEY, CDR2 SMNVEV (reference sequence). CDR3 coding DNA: TGTGCCAGCCGGCCGGGGGGGACAGGGGCGGGGGAGCAGTACTTC. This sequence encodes CASRPGGTGAGEQYF.

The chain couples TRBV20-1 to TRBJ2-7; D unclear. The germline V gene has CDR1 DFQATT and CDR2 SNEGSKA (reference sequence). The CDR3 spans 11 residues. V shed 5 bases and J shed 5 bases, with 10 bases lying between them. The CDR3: CSAFWAHEQYF. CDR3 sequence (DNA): TGCAGTGCTTTCTGGGCTCACGAGCAGTACTTC.

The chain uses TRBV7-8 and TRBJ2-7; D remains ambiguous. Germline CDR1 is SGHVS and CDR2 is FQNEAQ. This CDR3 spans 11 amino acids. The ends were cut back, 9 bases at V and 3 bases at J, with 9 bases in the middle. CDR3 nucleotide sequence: TGTGCCAGGTGGGAACTCTACGAGCAGTACTTC. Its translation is CARWELYEQYF.

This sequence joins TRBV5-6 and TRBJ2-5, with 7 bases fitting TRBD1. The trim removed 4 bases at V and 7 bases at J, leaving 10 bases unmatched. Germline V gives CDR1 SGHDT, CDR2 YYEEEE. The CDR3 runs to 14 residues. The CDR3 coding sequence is TGTGCCAGCAGCCGACAGGGACCCTCGGGGACCCAGTACTTC. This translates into CASSRQGPSGTQYF.

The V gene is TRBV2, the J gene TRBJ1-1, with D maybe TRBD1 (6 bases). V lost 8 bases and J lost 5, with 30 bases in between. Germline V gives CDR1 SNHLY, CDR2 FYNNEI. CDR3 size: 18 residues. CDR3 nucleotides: TGTGCCAGCCAAATCATGGGAGGGGGGCGGACACGGCCGACTGAAGCTTTCTTT. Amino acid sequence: CASQIMGGGRTRPTEAFF.

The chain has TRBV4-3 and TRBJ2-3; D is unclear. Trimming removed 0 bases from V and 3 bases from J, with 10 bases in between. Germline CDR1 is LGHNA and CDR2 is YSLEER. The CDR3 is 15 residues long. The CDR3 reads CASSQDQYSTDTQYF. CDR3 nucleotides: TGCGCCAGCAGCCAAGATCAGTACTCTACAGATACGCAGTATTTT.

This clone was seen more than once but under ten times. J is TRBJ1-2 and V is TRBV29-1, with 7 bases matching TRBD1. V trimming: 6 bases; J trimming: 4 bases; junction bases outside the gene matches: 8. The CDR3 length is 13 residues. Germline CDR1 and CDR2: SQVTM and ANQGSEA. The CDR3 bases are TGCAGCGTATCCCGGGACAGCGGCTATGGCTACACCTTC. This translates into CSVSRDSGYGYTF.

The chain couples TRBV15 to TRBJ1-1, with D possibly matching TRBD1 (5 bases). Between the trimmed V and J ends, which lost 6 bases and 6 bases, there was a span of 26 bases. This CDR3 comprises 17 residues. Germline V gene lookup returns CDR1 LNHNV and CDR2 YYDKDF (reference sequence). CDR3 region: CATSKRGNSSYPPEAFF. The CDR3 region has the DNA TGTGCCACCAGTAAGAGGGGAAACAGTTCCTATCCCCCTGAAGCTTTCTTT.

DNA for the CDR3: TGTGCCAGCAGTTACTCTTCTGCGGGAGTGCCAGATACGCAGTATTTT. Translation gives CASSYSSAGVPDTQYF. The V call is TRBV6-5, the J call TRBJ2-3; TRBD2 matches 7 bases. CDR3 length: 16 amino acids. V shed 0 bases and J 4 bases; nucleotides not matched to a gene: 7. Germline lookup yields CDR1 MNHEY and CDR2 SVGAGI.

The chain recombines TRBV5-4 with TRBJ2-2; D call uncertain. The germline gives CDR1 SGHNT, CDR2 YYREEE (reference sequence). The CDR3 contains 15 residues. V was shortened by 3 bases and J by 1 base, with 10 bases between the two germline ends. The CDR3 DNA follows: TGTGCCAGCAGCTCAAGTAGCTTGAACACCGGGGAGCTGTTTTTT. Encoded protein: CASSSSSLNTGELFF.

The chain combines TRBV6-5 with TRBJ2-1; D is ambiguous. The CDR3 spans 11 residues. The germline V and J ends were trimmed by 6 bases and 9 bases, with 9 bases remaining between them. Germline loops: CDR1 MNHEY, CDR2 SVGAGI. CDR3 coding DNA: TGTGCCAGCAGCTCTAGAGGTGAGCAGTTCTTC. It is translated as CASSSRGEQFF.

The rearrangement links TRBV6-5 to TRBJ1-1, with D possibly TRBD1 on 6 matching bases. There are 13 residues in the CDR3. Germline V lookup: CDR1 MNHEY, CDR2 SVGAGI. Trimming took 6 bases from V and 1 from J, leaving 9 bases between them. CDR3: CASSQQGNTEAFF. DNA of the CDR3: TGTGCCAGCAGCCAACAGGGGAACACTGAAGCTTTCTTT.

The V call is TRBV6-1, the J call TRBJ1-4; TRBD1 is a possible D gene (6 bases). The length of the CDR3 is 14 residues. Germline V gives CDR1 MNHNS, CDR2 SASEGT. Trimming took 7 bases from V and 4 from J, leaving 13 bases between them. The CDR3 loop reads CASKTGKGNEKLFF. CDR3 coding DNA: TGTGCCAGCAAAACAGGGAAGGGTAATGAAAAACTGTTTTTT.